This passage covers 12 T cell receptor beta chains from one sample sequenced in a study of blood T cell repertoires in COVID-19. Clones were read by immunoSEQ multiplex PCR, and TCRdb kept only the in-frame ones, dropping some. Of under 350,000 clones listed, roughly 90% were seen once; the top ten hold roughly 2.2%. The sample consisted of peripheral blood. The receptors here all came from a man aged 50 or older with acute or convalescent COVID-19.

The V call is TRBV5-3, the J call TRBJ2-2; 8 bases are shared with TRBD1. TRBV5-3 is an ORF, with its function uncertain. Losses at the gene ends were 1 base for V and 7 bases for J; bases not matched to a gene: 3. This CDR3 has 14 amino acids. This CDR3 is CARSLQGACGELFF. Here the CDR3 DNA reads TGTGCCAGAAGCTTGCAGGGGGCATGCGGGGAGCTGTTTTTT.

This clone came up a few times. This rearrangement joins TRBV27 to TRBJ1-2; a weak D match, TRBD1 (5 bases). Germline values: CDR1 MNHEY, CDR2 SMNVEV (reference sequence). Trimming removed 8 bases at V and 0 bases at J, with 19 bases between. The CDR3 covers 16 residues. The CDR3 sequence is CASGRDPGLPNYGYTF. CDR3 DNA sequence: TGTGCCAGCGGGAGGGACCCCGGGCTCCCTAACTATGGCTACACCTTC.

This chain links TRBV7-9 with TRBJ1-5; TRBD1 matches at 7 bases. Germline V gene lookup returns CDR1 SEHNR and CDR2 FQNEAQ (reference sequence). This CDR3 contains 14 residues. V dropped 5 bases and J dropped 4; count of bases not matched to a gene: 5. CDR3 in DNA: TGTGCCAGCAGCGGAGGGACAGATAATCAGCCCCAGCATTTT. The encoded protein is CASSGGTDNQPQHF.

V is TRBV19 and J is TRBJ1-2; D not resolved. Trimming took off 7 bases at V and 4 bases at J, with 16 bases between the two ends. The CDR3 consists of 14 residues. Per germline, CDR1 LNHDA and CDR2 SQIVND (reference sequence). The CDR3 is CASTALTAGYGYTF. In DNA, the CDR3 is TGTGCCAGTACCGCACTCACAGCTGGCTATGGCTACACCTTC. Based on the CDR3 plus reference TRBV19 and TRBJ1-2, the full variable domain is DGGITQSPKYLFRKEGQNVTLSCEQNLNHDAMYWYRQDPGQGLRLIYYSQIVNDFQKGDIAEGYSVSREKKESFPLTVTSAQKNPTAFYLCASTALTAGYGYTFGSGTRLTVV.

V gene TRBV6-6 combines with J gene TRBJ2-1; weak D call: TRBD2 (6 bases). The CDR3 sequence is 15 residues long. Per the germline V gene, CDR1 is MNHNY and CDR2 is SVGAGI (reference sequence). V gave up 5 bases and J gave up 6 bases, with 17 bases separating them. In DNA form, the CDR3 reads TGTGCCAGCAGTCTGACTAGGATCTTTCGCAATGAGCAGTTCTTC. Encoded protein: CASSLTRIFRNEQFF.

The CDR3 DNA is TGCAGCGTGGCAGGACAGAGGGGTGGCTACACCTTC. This translates into CSVAGQRGGYTF. The V and J genes are TRBV29-1 and TRBJ1-2; TRBD1 might be the D (6 bases). The CDR3 is made up of 12 amino acids. V was pared by 6 bases and J by 7 bases, with 15 bases between. In germline, CDR1 is SQVTM, CDR2 ANQGSEA.

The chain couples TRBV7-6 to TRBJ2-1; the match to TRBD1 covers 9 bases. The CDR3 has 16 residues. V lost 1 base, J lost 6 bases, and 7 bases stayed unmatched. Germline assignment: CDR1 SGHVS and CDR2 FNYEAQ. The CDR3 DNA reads TGTGCCAGCAGCTTAGGCCGGGGACAGGGTGGCAATGAGCAGTTCTTC. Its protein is CASSLGRGQGGNEQFF.

Here the CDR3 DNA reads TGTGCCAGCAGCCCGAGGGCTCAGACAGATACGCAGTATTTT. It codes for CASSPRAQTDTQYF. The chain recombines TRBV7-9 with TRBJ2-3, with TRBD2 as a possible D gene (5 bases). The germline gives CDR1 SEHNR, CDR2 FQNEAQ (reference sequence). Trimming removed 5 bases from V and 3 bases from J, with 12 bases in between. This CDR3 spans 14 amino acids.

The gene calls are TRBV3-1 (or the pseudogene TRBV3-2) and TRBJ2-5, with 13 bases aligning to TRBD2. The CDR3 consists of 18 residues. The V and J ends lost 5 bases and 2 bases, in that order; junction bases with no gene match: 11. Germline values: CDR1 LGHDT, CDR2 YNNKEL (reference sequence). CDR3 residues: CASSLILGLAGIQETQYF. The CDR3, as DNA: TGTGCCAGCAGCTTGATCTTGGGACTAGCGGGGATACAAGAGACCCAGTACTTC.

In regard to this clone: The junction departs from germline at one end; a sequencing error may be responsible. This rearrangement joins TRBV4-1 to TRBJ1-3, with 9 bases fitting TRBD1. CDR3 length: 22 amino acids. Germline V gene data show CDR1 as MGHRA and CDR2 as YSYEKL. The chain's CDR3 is CASRQDLVGQGNHWGSGNTIYF. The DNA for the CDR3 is TGCGCCAGCAGACAAGATCTTGTGGGACAGGGAAATCATTGGGGCTCTGGAAACACCATATATTTT.

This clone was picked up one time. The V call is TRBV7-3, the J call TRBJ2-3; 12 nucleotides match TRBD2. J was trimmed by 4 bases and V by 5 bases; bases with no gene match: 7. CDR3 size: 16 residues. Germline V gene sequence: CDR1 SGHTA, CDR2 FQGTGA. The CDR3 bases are TGTGCCAGCAGCCAAGGTGCTAGCGGGGGGGCAGATACGCAGTATTTT. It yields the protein CASSQGASGGADTQYF.

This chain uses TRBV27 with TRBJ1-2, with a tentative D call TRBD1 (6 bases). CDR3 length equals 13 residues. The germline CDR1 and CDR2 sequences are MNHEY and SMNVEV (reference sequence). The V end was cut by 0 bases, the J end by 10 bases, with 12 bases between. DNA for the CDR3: TGTGCCAGCAGTTTATCGGGGACATGGGTCTACACCTTC. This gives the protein CASSLSGTWVYTF.